A single sample is the source of the 25 T cell receptor beta chains below, sequenced in a study of control samples from healthy donors and cancer patients. Clones were read by immunoSEQ multiplex PCR, and TCRdb kept only the in-frame ones, dropping some. The sample holds around 95,000 clones, around 85% seen once. The sample taken for sequencing was blood. The origin of the receptors is a man aged 25-45 years in good health.

V and J are TRBV18 and TRBJ1-1; D might be TRBD1 (5 bases). Germline V gives CDR1 KGHSH, CDR2 LQKENI. V was trimmed by 4 bases and J by 3 bases, leaving 15 bases between them. The CDR3 contains 15 residues. The CDR3 DNA follows: TGTGCCAGCTCACGATTGAGGGGTATTGACACTGAAGCTTTCTTT. Amino acids: CASSRLRGIDTEAFF.

V and J are TRBV11-2 and TRBJ1-3; D remains unclear. The V end lost 5 bases, the J end lost 2 bases, and 13 bases lay between the germline ends. The CDR3 contains 15 residues. Germline values: CDR1 SGHAT, CDR2 FQNNGV. The DNA of the CDR3 is TGTGCCAGCAGCCCGGGTTTCCGGGCTGGAAACACCATATATTTT. This sequence encodes CASSPGFRAGNTIYF.

This chain connects TRBV2 to TRBJ2-2; no clear D. V was cut by 4 bases and J by 2 bases, with 11 bases left in between. Germline assignment: CDR1 SNHLY and CDR2 FYNNEI. There are 15 residues in the CDR3. The CDR3 loop is CASSAARLNTGELFF. CDR3 in DNA: TGTGCCAGCAGTGCCGCGCGATTAAACACCGGGGAGCTGTTTTTT.

V usage is TRBV28 and J usage is TRBJ1-6; 7 bases are shared with TRBD1. Germline V gene lookup returns CDR1 MDHEN and CDR2 SYDVKM. The CDR3 sequence is 13 residues long. The junction had 6 bases not matched to a gene; V was cut back by 8 bases and J by 8 bases. The CDR3 bases are TGTGCCAGCCAGACAGGGAATTATTCACCCCTCCACTTT. As protein: CASQTGNYSPLHF.

V and J are TRBV9 and TRBJ1-1, with 7 nucleotides matching TRBD1. There are 16 residues in the CDR3. After removal of 5 bases from V and 0 bases from J, the junction contained 10 bases not matched to a gene. The V gene's germline CDR1 is SGDLS and CDR2 YYNGEE. CDR3 bases: TGTGCCAGCAGTGAAGACGACGGGACAGTGAACACTGAAGCTTTCTTT. Translation gives CASSEDDGTVNTEAFF.

This chain joins TRBV7-2 and TRBJ1-1; D remains ambiguous. The CDR3 covers 15 residues. Per germline, CDR1 SGHTA and CDR2 FQGNSA. Trimming removed 1 base from V and 4 bases from J, with 13 bases in between. CDR3 DNA: TGTGCCAGCAGCTTAGTAGGCGGTACTGGCACTGAAGCTTTCTTT. Its translation: CASSLVGGTGTEAFF.

The chain carries TRBV27 and TRBJ2-1; D perhaps matches TRBD1 (6 bases). With 5 bases removed from V and 9 bases from J, the gap between germline ends came to 8 bases. CDR3 length: 11 amino acids. Germline V gene sequence: CDR1 MNHEY, CDR2 SMNVEV (reference sequence). CDR3 in amino acids: CASSQGGEQFF. In DNA, the CDR3 is TGTGCCAGCAGTCAAGGGGGTGAGCAGTTCTTC.

The V and J genes are TRBV5-1 and TRBJ1-4; D remains ambiguous. The CDR3 consists of 15 residues. The germline CDR1 and CDR2 sequences are SGHRS and YFSETQ. Trimming took off 2 bases at V and 5 bases at J, with 13 bases between the two ends. The CDR3 is CASSLGATLNEKLFF. The CDR3 DNA reads TGCGCCAGCAGCTTAGGAGCCACCCTAAATGAAAAACTGTTTTTT.

The chain has TRBV7-3 and TRBJ2-1, with no clear D. The V and J ends lost 4 bases and 0 bases respectively, with 13 bases between them. The CDR3 extends over 16 amino acids. The germline CDR1 and CDR2 sequences are SGHTA and FQGTGA. In DNA, the CDR3 is TGTGCCAGCAGCTCCTCCGGCCTATACTCCTACAATGAGCAGTTCTTC. Its translation: CASSSSGLYSYNEQFF.

The CDR3 region is CASSGRQGATEAFF. The CDR3 bases are TGTGCCAGCAGTGGGAGACAGGGTGCGACTGAAGCTTTCTTT. This chain links TRBV2 with TRBJ1-1; TRBD1 aligns across 7 bases. The CDR3 is made up of 14 amino acids. V lost 4 bases to trimming and J lost 5 bases; unmatched junction nucleotides: 7. Germline V gene data show CDR1 as SNHLY and CDR2 as FYNNEI.

The chain uses TRBV7-9 and TRBJ1-1; D remains ambiguous. This CDR3 has 12 residues. V lost 3 bases to trimming and J lost 7 bases, with 9 bases between them. The germline V gene has CDR1 SEHNR and CDR2 FQNEAQ (reference sequence). In DNA, the CDR3 is TGTGCCAGCAGCTTTTCCGGGGTTGAAGCTTTCTTT. This encodes CASSFSGVEAFF. Full variable domain (rest looked up from reference TRBV7-9 and TRBJ1-1): DTGVSQNPRHKITKRGQNVTFRCDPISEHNRLYWYRQTLGQGPEFLTYFQNEAQLEKSRLLSDRFSAERPKGSFSTLEIQRTEQGDSAMYLCASSFSGVEAFFGQGTRLTVV.

The chain carries TRBV5-1 and TRBJ1-3, with a weak D call TRBD1 (5 bases). The CDR3 extends over 15 amino acids. V was trimmed by 7 bases and J by 0 bases, leaving 14 bases between them. The V gene's germline CDR1 is SGHRS and CDR2 YFSETQ. In DNA form, the CDR3 reads TGCGCCAGCGCTTGGGACGGTAGCTCTGGAAACACCATATATTTT. It codes for CASAWDGSSGNTIYF. Combining the CDR3 with reference TRBV5-1 and TRBJ1-3 gives the whole variable domain KAGVTQTPRYLIKTRGQQVTLSCSPISGHRSVSWYQQTPGQGLQFLFEYFSETQRNKGNFPGRFSGRQFSNSRSEMNVSTLELGDSALYLCASAWDGSSGNTIYFGEGSWLTVV.

The genes are TRBV2 and TRBJ2-3, with 7 bases identical to TRBD1. This CDR3 has 17 residues. V was pared by 0 bases and J by 1 base, with 7 bases of the junction left unmatched. Germline CDR1 and CDR2: SNHLY and FYNNEI. The CDR3 DNA sequence: TGTGCCAGCAGTGAAGCAATGTCAGGGGGTGGCACAGATACGCAGTATTTT. As protein: CASSEAMSGGGTDTQYF.

The gene calls are TRBV5-1 and TRBJ1-6, with TRBD1 matching over 8 bases. The CDR3 sequence is 16 residues long. J gave up 5 bases and V 0 bases, and 4 bases lay outside the gene matches. CDR1 is SGHRS, CDR2 YFSETQ, per germline. In DNA, the CDR3 is TGCGCCAGCAGCTTGGGCGGACAGGGTAATAATTCACCCCTCCACTTT. This gives the protein CASSLGGQGNNSPLHF.

The table lists this clone with a count of one. This chain joins TRBV5-1 and TRBJ1-1, with a possible D match to TRBD1 (6 bases). V dropped 5 bases and J dropped 0 bases, with 8 bases sitting between them. The length of the CDR3 is 13 residues. Germline CDR1 is SGHRS and CDR2 is YFSETQ. DNA for the CDR3: TGCGCCAGCAGACAGGGTCTGAACACTGAAGCTTTCTTT. This translates into CASRQGLNTEAFF.

The rearrangement joins TRBV5-6 to TRBJ1-1; no clear D. This CDR3 is 11 amino acids long. Germline CDR1 SGHDT, CDR2 YYEEEE. The V end lost 2 bases, the J end lost 11 bases, and 10 bases lay between the germline ends. DNA of the CDR3: TGTGCCAGCAGCTTCCGCGGTTGGGCTTTCTTT. Translation: CASSFRGWAFF.

V usage is TRBV6-1 and J usage is TRBJ2-3; D is undetermined. V lost 2 bases, J lost 2 bases, and 8 bases lay in between. Germline CDR1 reads MNHNS; CDR2 reads SASEGT. This CDR3 spans 14 amino acids. The CDR3 sequence: CASSESWVTDTQYF. For the CDR3, the DNA is TGTGCCAGCAGTGAATCATGGGTCACAGATACGCAGTATTTT.

The rearrangement links TRBV5-1 to TRBJ1-4, with D possibly being TRBD1 (5 bases). V dropped 0 bases and J dropped 3 bases, with 9 bases sitting between them. Germline lookup yields CDR1 SGHRS and CDR2 YFSETQ. The CDR3 is made up of 15 amino acids. DNA of the CDR3: TGCGCCAGCAGCTTGGGGCAGGGAGCTAATGAAAAACTGTTTTTT. Protein product: CASSLGQGANEKLFF.

This chain links TRBV7-3 with TRBJ1-1, with TRBD1 matching 7 bases. The CDR3 has 13 residues. Trimming at V came to 2 bases and at J to 4 bases, leaving 1 base not matched to a gene. The V gene's germline CDR1 is SGHTA and CDR2 FQGTGA. The CDR3 region is CASSLSGGTEAFF. For the CDR3, the DNA is TGTGCCAGCAGCTTATCAGGGGGCACTGAAGCTTTCTTT.

The V and J genes are TRBV7-8 and TRBJ1-5; 9 nucleotides match TRBD1. Unmatched junction bases numbered 5, after V lost 3 bases and J lost 5 bases. Germline V CDR1 and CDR2: SGHVS, FQNEAQ. This CDR3 has 15 residues. The CDR3 loop is CASSLTRDRDQPQHF. The CDR3 DNA reads TGTGCCAGCAGCTTGACTCGGGACAGGGATCAGCCCCAGCATTTT.

This clone appeared once. The chain recombines TRBV6-1 with TRBJ1-5; D unclear. V lost 2 bases to trimming and J lost 0 bases, with 20 bases between them. The germline CDR1 and CDR2 sequences are MNHNS and SASEGT. This CDR3 has 19 residues. CDR3 sequence: CASSENIRWQHYSNQPQHF. The CDR3 DNA reads as TGTGCCAGCAGTGAAAATATAAGGTGGCAGCATTATAGCAATCAGCCCCAGCATTTT.

This clone was counted many times. This sequence joins TRBV7-6 and TRBJ1-5; D is uncertain. The germline gives CDR1 SGHVS, CDR2 FNYEAQ. This CDR3 has 14 amino acids. V was clipped by 5 bases and J by 6 bases, with 14 bases between them. This CDR3 is CASSLLGVGQPQHF. CDR3 DNA: TGTGCCAGCAGCCTTCTGGGAGTGGGTCAGCCCCAGCATTTT.

The chain couples TRBV4-2 to TRBJ2-5; 10 bases are shared with TRBD2. The CDR3 length is 15 residues. The germline V gene encodes CDR1 LGHNA and CDR2 YNFKEQ. J was trimmed by 2 bases and V by 4 bases; bases with no gene match: 4. In nucleotides, the CDR3 is TGTGCCAGCAGCCGCACTAGCGGGGAACAAGAGACCCAGTACTTC. This gives the protein CASSRTSGEQETQYF.

The V and J genes are TRBV5-4 and TRBJ2-7, with a weak D call TRBD2 (6 bases). From germline, CDR1 is SGHNT and CDR2 YYREEE (reference sequence). CDR3 size: 12 residues. The ends were cut back, 0 bases at V and 6 bases at J, with 7 bases in the middle. The CDR3 loop is CASSLEAGEQYF. The CDR3 bases are TGTGCCAGCAGCTTGGAAGCGGGCGAGCAGTACTTC.

V usage is TRBV14 and J usage is TRBJ2-2; D is uncertain. Trimming pared 1 base from V and 5 bases from J, leaving 8 bases between. The CDR3 runs to 14 residues. The germline V gene has CDR1 SGHDN and CDR2 FVKESK. The CDR3 here is CASSQALGTGELFF. The CDR3 nucleotides are TGTGCCAGCAGCCAAGCTCTGGGGACCGGGGAGCTGTTTTTT.